A single sample is the source of the 13 T cell receptor beta chains below, sequenced in a study of T cell responses to AZD1222 COVID-19 vaccine. Measured with immunoSEQ multiplex PCR; TCRdb has only the in-frame clones, and not every one. This sample yields 100,000 to 150,000 clones, of which roughly 90% are seen a single time; 13% to 15% belongs to the top ten. Sample: peripheral blood, taken on day 0 of AZD1222 vaccination. Source of these receptors: an adult in good health.

V usage is TRBV5-4 and J usage is TRBJ2-1; D is uncertain. This CDR3 spans 13 amino acids. V was cut by 2 bases and J by 10 bases, with 13 bases left in between. Germline V lookup: CDR1 SGHNT, CDR2 YYREEE (reference sequence). The CDR3 bases are TGTGCCAGCAGCTTAATAGGGCCTAACGAGCAGTTCTTC. Encoded protein: CASSLIGPNEQFF.

The chain couples TRBV11-2 to TRBJ2-1; 9 nucleotides agree with TRBD2. The CDR3 contains 14 residues. The V gene end was trimmed by 1 base and the J gene end by 7 bases; junction bases not matched to a gene: 2. The germline CDR1 and CDR2 sequences are SGHAT and FQNNGV. The CDR3 nucleotides are TGTGCCAGCAGCTTAGTAGCGGGAGTGAATGAGCAGTTCTTC. Its translation is CASSLVAGVNEQFF. Full variable domain (rest looked up from reference TRBV11-2 and TRBJ2-1): EAGVAQSPRYKIIEKRQSVAFWCNPISGHATLYWYQQILGQGPKLLIQFQNNGVVDDSQLPKDRFSAERLKGVDSTLKIQPAKLEDSAVYLCASSLVAGVNEQFFGPGTRLTVL.

This chain joins TRBV19 and TRBJ2-3; 10 bases are shared with TRBD2. The CDR3 sequence is 15 residues long. J was trimmed by 1 base and V by 5 bases; bases with no gene match: 3. Per germline, CDR1 LNHDA and CDR2 SQIVND (reference sequence). CDR3 residues: CASSYTSGGTDTQYF. In DNA, the CDR3 is TGTGCCAGTAGTTACACTAGCGGGGGCACAGATACGCAGTATTTT.

The chain employs TRBV7-8 and TRBJ2-3, with unresolved D. With 8 bases removed from V and 0 bases from J, the gap between germline ends came to 18 bases. Germline V gives CDR1 SGHVS, CDR2 FQNEAQ. This CDR3 is 16 amino acids long. CDR3 DNA: TGTGCCAGCTTCTCCCCTACGGGCCCTAGCACAGATACGCAGTATTTT. The encoded protein is CASFSPTGPSTDTQYF.

The V gene is TRBV6-5, the J gene TRBJ1-2; TRBD1 agrees at 7 bases. CDR1 and CDR2 (germline): MNHEY, SVGAGI. The CDR3 loop spans 14 amino acids. Trimming cost V 0 bases and J 7 bases; bases outside gene matches: 5. The CDR3 DNA is TGTGCCAGCAGTTACTCGGCGACAGGGTCTGGCTACACCTTC. It specifies CASSYSATGSGYTF.

This clone was observed a single time. This rearrangement joins TRBV4-3 to TRBJ2-3, with a possible D match to TRBD2 (6 bases). V was cut by 3 bases and J by 2 bases, with 9 bases left in between. Germline V gives CDR1 LGHNA, CDR2 YSLEER. The CDR3 spans 14 residues. The CDR3 nucleotides read TGCGCCAGCAGCCATGGAGGGGACACAGATACGCAGTATTTT. Protein product: CASSHGGDTDTQYF.

In this sample, this clone turned up once. The V gene is TRBV24-1, the J gene TRBJ2-7; D is undetermined. V lost 3 bases to trimming and J lost 2 bases, with 10 bases between them. This CDR3 has 14 residues. Per germline, CDR1 KGHDR and CDR2 SFDVKD. Written as DNA, the CDR3 is TGTGCCACCAGTGATCCTGGCCGGGCCTACGAGCAGTACTTC. This translates into CATSDPGRAYEQYF.

This clone was picked up one time. The V gene is TRBV5-5, the J gene TRBJ2-7; D gene ambiguous. The CDR3 length is 14 residues. Germline assignment: CDR1 SGHKS and CDR2 YYEKEE (reference sequence). Trimming left V 4 bases short and J 4 bases short, with 15 bases between. Here the CDR3 reads CASSPGQARYEQYF. The CDR3 DNA follows: TGTGCCAGCAGCCCCGGCCAGGCCCGGTACGAGCAGTACTTC.

This clone was observed a single time. Written as DNA, the CDR3 is TGTGCCAGCAGTTTAAGAGGGGCGTCTGGAAACACCATATATTTT. This sequence encodes CASSLRGASGNTIYF. V is TRBV27 and J is TRBJ1-3, with D possibly being TRBD1 (5 bases). Germline V gene data show CDR1 as MNHEY and CDR2 as SMNVEV (reference sequence). This CDR3 contains 15 residues. V was shortened by 2 bases and J by 1 base, with 9 bases between the two germline ends.

V and J are TRBV7-9 and TRBJ1-2; unclear D gene. Trimming removed 5 bases at V and 3 bases at J, with 16 bases between. The germline gives CDR1 SEHNR, CDR2 FQNEAQ (reference sequence). The CDR3 runs to 15 residues. The CDR3 nucleotides are TGTGCCAGCAGCGGACTAAGTGCAGAGTACTATGGCTACACCTTC. Translating gives CASSGLSAEYYGYTF. The full variable domain, rest sourced from reference TRBV7-9 and TRBJ1-2, is DTGVSQNPRHKITKRGQNVTFRCDPISEHNRLYWYRQTLGQGPEFLTYFQNEAQLEKSRLLSDRFSAERPKGSFSTLEIQRTEQGDSAMYLCASSGLSAEYYGYTFGSGTRLTVV.

Here the CDR3 DNA reads TGTGCCTGGAGTCTTAGGACCGGCGGCTACACCTTC. It yields the protein CAWSLRTGGYTF. The chain uses TRBV30 and TRBJ1-2, with D unclear. Germline V lookup: CDR1 GTSNPN, CDR2 SVGIG (reference sequence). The V gene lost 2 bases and the J gene lost 8 bases, with 12 bases spanning the gap. The CDR3 is made up of 12 amino acids.

V and J are TRBV21-1 and TRBJ2-7; the table's D call, TRBD1, was not checked against the DNA. TRBV21-1 is a recognized pseudogene. There are 18 residues in the CDR3. CDR3 DNA sequence: TGTGCCAGCAGCAAAAGGGATATGAGTTGGACAGGGAAGCACGAGCAGTACTTC. It is translated as CASSKRDMSWTGKHEQYF.

The V call is TRBV6-5, the J call TRBJ1-1; the D gene is possibly TRBD1 (6 bases). CDR1 is MNHEY and CDR2 is SVGAGI in the germline V gene. Trimming left V 4 bases short and J 1 base short, with 13 bases between. The CDR3 covers 15 residues. CDR3 sequence: CASSLTGTSNTEAFF. The CDR3 region has the DNA TGTGCCAGCAGTTTAACCGGGACATCGAACACTGAAGCTTTCTTT.